This T cell receptor (beta chain) was sequenced in a study of blood T cell repertoires in COVID-19. Overall study context: The samples span acute and convalescent COVID-19 from the United States, Italy and Spain. PBMCs, B-cell-depleted T cells, or T cells provided the cDNA or gDNA that made up the material.

Original processing notes: Estimation of nucleated cell counts was performed using reference gene primer amplification. Only in-frame clones appear in the TCRdb table, and some are missing; sequencing was by immunoSEQ multiplex PCR. D and trimming come from the DNA, and the V and J calls and clone size come from that table. Among 180,000 or so clones listed, 80% to 90% were seen once. The CDR3 is 15 residues long. The V end lost 1 base, the J end lost 1 base, and 10 bases lay between the germline ends. Germline CDR1 is MNHNS and CDR2 is SASEGT. The TCR was taken from a man aged 60 to 75 with acute or convalescent COVID-19. The gene calls are TRBV6-1 and TRBJ1-1, with unresolved D. The source material was peripheral blood. The CDR3 nucleotides read TGTGCCAGCAGTGAAGAGGAGGCGCGGAACACTGAAGCTTTCTTT. It translates to CASSEEEARNTEAFF.